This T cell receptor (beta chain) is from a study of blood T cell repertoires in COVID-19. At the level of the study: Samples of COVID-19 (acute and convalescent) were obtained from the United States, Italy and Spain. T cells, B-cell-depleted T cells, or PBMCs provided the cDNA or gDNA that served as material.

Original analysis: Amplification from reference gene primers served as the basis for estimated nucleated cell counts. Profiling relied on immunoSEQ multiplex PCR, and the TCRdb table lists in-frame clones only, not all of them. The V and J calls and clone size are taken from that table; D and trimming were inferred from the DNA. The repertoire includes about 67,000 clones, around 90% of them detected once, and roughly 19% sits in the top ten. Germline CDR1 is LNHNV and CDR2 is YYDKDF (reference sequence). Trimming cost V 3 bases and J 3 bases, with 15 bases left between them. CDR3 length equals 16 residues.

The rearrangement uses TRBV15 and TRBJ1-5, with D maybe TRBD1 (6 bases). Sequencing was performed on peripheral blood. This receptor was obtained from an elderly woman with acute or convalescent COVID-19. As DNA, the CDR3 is TGTGCCACCAGCAGGGGCCGCAGGGGCAACAATCAGCCCCAGCATTTT. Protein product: CATSRGRRGNNQPQHF.